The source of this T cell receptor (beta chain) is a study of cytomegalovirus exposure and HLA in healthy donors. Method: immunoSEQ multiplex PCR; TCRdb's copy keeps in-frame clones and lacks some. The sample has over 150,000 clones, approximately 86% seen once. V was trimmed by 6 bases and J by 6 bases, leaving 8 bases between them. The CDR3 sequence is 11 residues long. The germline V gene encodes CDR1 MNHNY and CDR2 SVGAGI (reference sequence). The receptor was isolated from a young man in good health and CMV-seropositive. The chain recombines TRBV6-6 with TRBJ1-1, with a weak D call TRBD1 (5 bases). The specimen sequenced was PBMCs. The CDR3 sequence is CASSWGAEAFF. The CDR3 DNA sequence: TGTGCCAGCAGCTGGGGGGCTGAAGCTTTCTTT.